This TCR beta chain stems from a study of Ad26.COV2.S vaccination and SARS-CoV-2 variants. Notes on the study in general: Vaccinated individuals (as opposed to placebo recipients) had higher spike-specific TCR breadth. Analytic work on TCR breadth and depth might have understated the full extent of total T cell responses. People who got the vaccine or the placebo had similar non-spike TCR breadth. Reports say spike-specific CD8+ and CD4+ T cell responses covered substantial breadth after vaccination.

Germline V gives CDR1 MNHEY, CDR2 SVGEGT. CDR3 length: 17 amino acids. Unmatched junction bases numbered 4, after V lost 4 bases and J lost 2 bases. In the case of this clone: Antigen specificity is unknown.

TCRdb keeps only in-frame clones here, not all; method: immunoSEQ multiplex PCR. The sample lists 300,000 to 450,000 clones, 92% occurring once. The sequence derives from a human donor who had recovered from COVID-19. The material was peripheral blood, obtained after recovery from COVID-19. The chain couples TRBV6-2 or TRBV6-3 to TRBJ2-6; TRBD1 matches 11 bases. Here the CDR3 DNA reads TGTGCCAGCAGTTCTCGGACAGGGGGCACTGGGGCCAACGTCCTGACTTTC. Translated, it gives CASSSRTGGTGANVLTF.